The rows below give T cell receptor beta chains drawn from one sample of a study of regulatory T cells in long-lasting Graves disease. Each CDR3 protein gets one entry after TCRdb re-called the multiplex PCR reads with MiXCR. The data show a few hundred thousand distinct CDR3 sequences, over 14% seen once. A further study also used this sample, focusing on T cells in Graves' hyperthyroidism and ophthalmopathy.

Sequenced material: peripheral blood mononuclear cells (PBMCs), taken at new diagnosis, from a patient treated with antithyroid drugs. These receptors all come from a woman aged 40-49 years with Graves disease. CDR3s include the opening cysteine and the closing phenylalanine or tryptophan. Fields, in order: D gene, V gene, J gene, clone size, CDR3 protein, CDR3 DNA. A D gene is named only where the DNA matches it firmly. Expanded clones are given a class, and other clones once, few, many or no size at all.

TRBD2,TRBV27,TRBJ2-3,many,CASSTTSGSNTDTQYF,TGTGCCAGCAGTACGACTAGCGGGAGTAACACAGATACGCAGTATTTT
.,TRBV5-1,TRBJ1-6,.,CASSLLSSPYNSPLHF,TGCGCCAGCAGCTTGTTATCCAGCCCCTATAATTCACCCCTCCACTTT
.,TRBV2,TRBJ2-3,many,CAESQRTDTQYF,TGTGCAGAAAGTCAGCGCACAGATACGCAGTATTTT
TRBD2,TRBV12-3/TRBV12-4,TRBJ2-5,many,CASSFIVGLAGGGKETQYF,TGTGCCAGCAGTTTCATTGTTGGACTAGCGGGAGGGGGTAAAGAGACCCAGTACTTC
TRBD2,TRBV12-3/TRBV12-4,TRBJ2-1,many,CASSEAGVGNEQFF,TGTGCCAGCAGCGAAGCGGGAGTCGGAAATGAGCAGTTCTTC
.,TRBV7-2,TRBJ2-7,many,CASSTEGRSYEQYF,TGTGCCAGCAGCACGGAGGGACGCTCGTACGAGCAGTACTTC
.,TRBV4-1,TRBJ2-7,few,CASSQTGTTTYEQYF,TGCGCCAGCAGCCAAACCGGGACAACAACCTACGAGCAGTACTTC
.,TRBV20-1,TRBJ2-1,.,CSARDIRLAYNEQFF,TGCAGTGCTAGAGATATAAGACTGGCCTACAATGAGCAGTTCTTC
.,TRBV11-2,TRBJ1-6,many,CASSSKNGANSPLHF,TGTGCCAGCAGCTCAAAAAATGGAGCGAATTCACCCCTCCACTTT
.,TRBV28,TRBJ1-4,many,CASSSNQFGEKLFF,TGTGCCAGCAGCTCCAACCAGTTTGGTGAAAAACTGTTTTTT
.,TRBV10-1,TRBJ2-5,many,CASPPSGRAETQYF,TGCGCCAGCCCTCCTTCGGGGCGGGCAGAGACCCAGTACTTC
TRBD1,TRBV7-3,TRBJ2-7,many,CASSQNRGTEAYEQYF,TGTGCCAGCAGCCAAAATAGGGGGACAGAAGCCTACGAGCAGTACTTC
.,TRBV28,TRBJ1-6,.,CASSSTTGCASSPLHF,TGTGCCAGCAGTTCAACCACAGGGTGCGCATCCTCACCCCTCCACTTT
.,TRBV11-2,TRBJ2-3,many,CASSVNLETTDTQYF,TGTGCCAGCAGCGTAAACTTGGAGACCACAGATACGCAGTATTTT
.,TRBV27,TRBJ2-1,many,CASSLLRGRSYNEQFF,TGTGCCAGCAGTTTATTACGGGGTCGCTCCTACAATGAGCAGTTCTTC
.,TRBV2,TRBJ2-1,many,CASSDISSYNEQFF,TGTGCCAGCAGTGACATTAGCTCCTACAATGAGCAGTTCTTC
.,TRBV29-1,TRBJ1-1,few,CSVIFGGGGNEAFF,TGCAGCGTTATATTCGGGGGAGGGGGGAATGAAGCTTTCTTT
TRBD1,TRBV28,TRBJ1-4,many,CASSLRQGSNEKLFF,TGTGCCAGCAGTTTAAGACAGGGATCTAATGAAAAACTGTTTTTT
TRBD1,TRBV5-1,TRBJ1-1,many,CASSLSGTGAPNTEAFF,TGCGCCAGCAGCCTCTCCGGGACAGGGGCTCCGAACACTGAAGCTTTCTTT
.,TRBV5-1,TRBJ2-1,.,CASSWTSSINEQFF,TGCGCCAGCAGCTGGACATCCAGTATCAATGAGCAGTTCTTC
TRBD1,TRBV4-2,TRBJ1-4,few,CASSQEGTVATNEKLFF,TGTGCCAGCAGCCAAGAGGGGACAGTGGCAACTAATGAAAAACTGTTTTTT
TRBD2,TRBV5-1,TRBJ2-2,many,CASRDGRGAYTGELFF,TGCGCCAGCAGAGACGGGAGGGGAGCGTACACCGGGGAGCTGTTTTTT
.,TRBV27,TRBJ1-1,many,CASSSHTWDRDTEAFF,TGTGCCAGCAGTTCCCACACTTGGGATCGGGACACTGAAGCTTTCTTT
.,TRBV3-1,TRBJ2-4,few,CASSPGPGVIQYF,TGTGCCAGCAGCCCTGGCCCGGGTGTCATTCAGTACTTC
TRBD2,TRBV7-9,TRBJ2-7,.,CASSLLQAGGKSEQYF,TGTGCCAGCAGCTTACTTCAAGCGGGAGGAAAAAGTGAGCAGTACTTC
TRBD1,TRBV6-1,TRBJ1-6,many,CASRPQGAYLSPLHF,TGTGCCAGCAGGCCACAGGGGGCCTACCTATCACCCCTCCACTTT
TRBD2,TRBV11-1,TRBJ2-1,many,CASSLYGGDEQFF,TGTGCCAGCAGTTTATATGGGGGGGATGAGCAGTTCTTC
.,TRBV20-1,TRBJ2-2,few,CSAKHIEGGTGELFF,TGCAGTGCTAAACACATCGAGGGGGGCACCGGGGAGCTGTTTTTT
TRBD1,TRBV7-9,TRBJ1-1,.,CASSLEGQGINTEAFF,TGTGCCAGCAGCTTAGAAGGACAGGGTATTAACACTGAAGCTTTCTTT
.,TRBV13,TRBJ2-2,.,CASSLMYRTASTGELFF,TGTGCCAGCAGCTTAATGTATAGGACCGCCAGCACCGGGGAGCTGTTTTTT
.,TRBV24-1,TRBJ2-6,.,CATSTRGHEPSGANVLTF,TGTGCCACCAGTACGCGGGGTCACGAGCCCTCTGGGGCCAACGTCCTGACTTTC
TRBD1,TRBV18,TRBJ2-1,many,CASSPAGQGHYNEQFF,TGTGCCAGCTCACCAGCGGGACAGGGGCATTACAATGAGCAGTTCTTC
TRBD2,TRBV20-1,TRBJ2-5,many,CSASLELAGLGETQYF,TGCAGTGCTAGCCTCGAACTAGCGGGATTGGGGGAGACCCAGTACTTC
TRBD2,TRBV7-2,TRBJ2-3,many,CASSFSGSSTDTQYF,TGTGCCAGCAGTTTTAGCGGGTCTAGCACAGATACGCAGTATTTT
.,TRBV29-1,TRBJ2-3,many,CSAHGGTDTQYF,TGCAGCGCCCACGGTGGAACAGATACGCAGTATTTT
TRBD2,TRBV12-3/TRBV12-4,TRBJ2-1,many,CASRERLAGWGEQFF,TGTGCCAGCAGGGAACGACTAGCGGGATGGGGTGAGCAGTTCTTC
TRBD2,TRBV5-1,TRBJ2-3,.,CASTYGGDYLADTQYF,TGCGCCAGCACCTATGGGGGGGACTATCTGGCAGATACGCAGTATTTT
.,TRBV25-1,TRBJ2-1,few,CASRRPSAHNEQFF,TGTGCCAGCAGACGCCCTAGCGCACACAATGAGCAGTTCTTC
TRBD1,TRBV7-6,TRBJ1-3,.,CASSGQGTIATGNTIYF,TGTGCCAGCAGCGGACAGGGTACTATTGCTACTGGAAACACCATATATTTT
TRBD2,TRBV20-1,TRBJ2-5,few,CSAKTSGRQETQYF,TGCAGTGCTAAGACTAGCGGGAGACAAGAGACCCAGTACTTC
TRBD1,TRBV6-1,TRBJ1-5,many,CASSETGGRNQPQHF,TGTGCCAGCAGTGAAACAGGGGGCCGCAATCAGCCCCAGCATTTT
TRBD2,TRBV15,TRBJ2-1,few,CATNPTSGRFWSSYNEQFF,TGTGCCACCAACCCGACGAGCGGGAGGTTTTGGAGCTCCTACAATGAGCAGTTCTTC
TRBD1,TRBV24-1,TRBJ2-1,.,CATSDPQIRGPQGANEQFF,TGTGCCACCAGTGACCCCCAAATCAGGGGGCCCCAGGGGGCCAATGAGCAGTTCTTC
.,TRBV27,TRBJ2-1,many,CASSPQLADDNEQFF,TGTGCCAGCAGCCCCCAGCTTGCGGACGACAATGAGCAGTTCTTC
TRBD1,TRBV19,TRBJ1-1,many,CASRPGTGMNTEAFF,TGTGCCAGTAGACCCGGGACAGGGATGAACACTGAAGCTTTCTTT
TRBD1,TRBV5-1,TRBJ2-7,few,CASRGQALYEQYF,TGCGCCAGCAGGGGACAGGCCCTCTACGAGCAGTACTTC
.,TRBV9,TRBJ1-4,many,CASSVSGPNEKLFF,TGTGCCAGCAGCGTGTCAGGACCGAATGAAAAACTGTTTTTT
TRBD1,TRBV5-1,TRBJ2-1,.,CASSPTGGGSYNEQFF,TGCGCCAGCAGCCCGACAGGGGGGGGCTCCTACAATGAGCAGTTCTTC
.,TRBV29-1,TRBJ2-7,many,CSVRGTTVGLQYF,TGCAGCGTTAGGGGTACTACAGTGGGTCTCCAGTACTTC